The source of this TCR beta chain is a study of cytomegalovirus exposure and HLA in healthy donors. Overall study: Of the donors genotyped, about 410 in all, about 76% fell in the Caucasian-associated ancestry cluster.

On this clone: The antigen remains unidentified.

Study results and caveats: Further analysis, carried out later, found HLA-associated TCR beta chains more clonally expanded than equally common other chains. Relative to the approximately 630-donor mean, N-insertions were reportedly fewer in an Asian-associated ancestry cluster in a later analysis.

A multiplex PCR was run with 60 Vbeta primers and 13 Jbeta primers. Original processing methods: Later work found about 80 million unique TCR beta chains, with 9.5 million to 11 million shared. The assay was immunoSEQ multiplex PCR, and TCRdb's table has in-frame clones only and misses some. V and J calls and clone size are copied from that table; D and trimming were computed from the DNA. The table has 150,000 to 200,000 clones, 79% seen once; the top ten hold 2.3%. Looked up from germline, CDR1 is LGHNA and CDR2 is YSLEER. The CDR3 is 16 amino acids. The V and J ends lost 0 bases and 0 bases respectively, with 9 bases between them.

The receptor was isolated from a woman in her 50s in good health and CMV-seronegative. This chain uses TRBV4-3 with TRBJ1-5; D gene uncertain. The specimen sequenced was PBMCs. The CDR3 bases are TGCGCCAGCAGCCAAGATGCTGGAGGTAGCAATCAGCCCCAGCATTTT. Its translation is CASSQDAGGSNQPQHF.